This TCR beta chain originates from a study of CD8 T cells in Susac syndrome. Random hexamers were used to reverse transcribe the RNA input (about 0.5 to 1 ug). Multiplex PCR with immunoSEQ amplified the TCR beta CDR3 across 54 Vbeta and 13 Jbeta. Each CDR3 protein is one row after TCRdb ran MiXCR on the immunoSEQ multiplex PCR reads. The sample carries more than 150,000 distinct CDR3 sequences, nearly 97% recorded once. This CDR3 contains 14 residues. V was clipped by 5 bases and J by 6 bases, with 16 bases between them. Germline V lookup: CDR1 SGHVS, CDR2 FNYEAQ. The authors carried out high-throughput sequencing of TCR beta. They applied it to CD8+ and CD4+ T cells obtained from blood. Those who served as multiple sclerosis controls were treatment-naive patients with stable or active relapsing-remitting disease.

The rearrangement joins TRBV7-6 to TRBJ1-2; D unresolved. The material sequenced was CD8+ T cells from PBMCs. The sequence was obtained from a human donor with multiple sclerosis. CDR3 DNA: TGTGCCAGCAGCCCCGCCCCGGGCAGAGATGGCTACACCTTC. Amino acids: CASSPAPGRDGYTF.